Listed here are 5 T cell receptor beta chains from one sample, sequenced in a study of cytomegalovirus exposure and HLA in healthy donors. PCR primers comprised 60 Vbeta and 13 Jbeta primers. Here immunoSEQ multiplex PCR was the method, and the copy in TCRdb shows in-frame clones only, minus some. This sample has about 140,000 clones, with around four fifths found just once. Input material: PBMCs. These receptors were taken from a man between 25 and 39 years old in good health and CMV-seropositive.

The gene calls are TRBV9 and TRBJ2-2; D is possibly TRBD1 (6 bases). Trimming pared 4 bases from V and 2 bases from J, leaving 15 bases between. Germline V gene sequence: CDR1 SGDLS, CDR2 YYNGEE. The CDR3 is 16 amino acids. The chain's CDR3 is CASSPRDTLNTGELFF. CDR3 DNA: TGTGCCAGCAGCCCCCGGGACACTTTAAACACCGGGGAGCTGTTTTTT.

This chain uses TRBV12-5 with TRBJ1-1, with D maybe TRBD1 (5 bases). Trimming stripped 7 bases from V and 5 bases from J, with 17 bases between. The CDR3 is 14 residues long. CDR1 is LGHNT, CDR2 FRNRAP, per germline. CDR3 residues: CASAPVPEGTEAFF. CDR3 DNA: TGTGCTAGTGCCCCGGTCCCGGAGGGGACTGAAGCTTTCTTT.

This sequence joins TRBV11-2 and TRBJ1-1; D is possibly TRBD1 (5 bases). Germline V gives CDR1 SGHAT, CDR2 FQNNGV. The ends were cut back, 2 bases at V and 7 bases at J, with 14 bases in the middle. CDR3 length equals 14 residues. CDR3 coding DNA: TGTGCCAGCAGCTTAAACACCCCGGGGGGTGAAGCTTTCTTT. Amino acids: CASSLNTPGGEAFF.

The chain joins TRBV21-1 to TRBJ1-2; TRBD1, as called in the table, went unchecked against the DNA. TRBV21-1 is recorded as a pseudogene. This CDR3 has 14 residues. The CDR3 reads CASSKVGQGEGYTF. The CDR3 DNA sequence: TGTGCCAGCAGCAAAGTGGGTCAGGGGGAGGGCTACACCTTC.

This CDR3 is CASRPGLASYEQFF. CDR3 coding DNA: TGTGCCAGCAGGCCGGGACTAGCGAGTTATGAGCAGTTCTTC. This rearrangement joins TRBV2 to TRBJ2-1; 10 nucleotides match TRBD2. V was clipped by 6 bases and J by 8 bases; unmatched bases: 7. The CDR3 extends over 14 amino acids. Germline V gives CDR1 SNHLY, CDR2 FYNNEI. Full variable domain (rest looked up from reference TRBV2 and TRBJ2-1): EPEVTQTPSHQVTQMGQEVILRCVPISNHLYFYWYRQILGQKVEFLVSFYNNEISEKSEIFDDQFSVERPDGSNFTLKIRSTKLEDSAMYFCASRPGLASYEQFFGPGTRLTVL.